Sequencing of this T cell receptor (beta chain) was carried out in a study of T cell repertoires in cytomegalovirus infection. In the study overall: Public TCR beta signature analysis indicated the presence of both CMV infection and matching HLA type.

Germline V gene sequence: CDR1 SGHAT, CDR2 FQNNGV. The CDR3 runs to 12 residues. On this clonotype: Its specificity is unknown. The junction and the germline gene differ at one end; a read error may be behind it.

Study results and limitations: Based on cumulative public TCR beta family frequency, carriers of CMV plus the relevant HLA were identified. It was HLA-C-restricted CMV-specific TCR beta clonotypes that dominated the response ex vivo.

One entry per CDR3 protein results from TCRdb running MiXCR on the reads. The profile shows about 200,000 distinct CDR3 sequences, 9.5% of them singletons. The receptor comes from a human donor in good health (CMV status not recorded). Some clones in this sample may be carry-over from other donors' samples. The chain uses TRBV11-2 and TRBJ2-1; tentative D call: TRBD1 (6 bases). Specimen: PBMCs. In nucleotides, the CDR3 is TGTGCCAGTAGCTTAGTGACAGGCGGCTGGTTCTTC. It specifies CASSLVTGGWFF.